This T cell receptor beta chain was identified during a study of T cells in Graves' hyperthyroidism and ophthalmopathy. Study at large: Peripheral blood collection took place at initial diagnosis, before any treatment. Study findings and constraints: A 13 V-J model separated ophthalmopathy from stable hyperthyroidism.

The CDR3 loop spans 18 amino acids. V was clipped by 3 bases and J by 2 bases, with 22 bases between them. The germline gives CDR1 SNHLY, CDR2 FYNNEI. RNA transcripts provided the source from which TCR beta CDR3 regions were amplified. HTBI primers were the set used in a first-round RT-PCR of the TCR CDR3. One entry per CDR3 protein results from TCRdb running MiXCR on the multiplex PCR reads. The sample lists 450,000 to 650,000 distinct CDR3 sequences, 20% to 25% occurring once. The patients, who ranged from 18 to 65 in age, presented with newly diagnosed hyperthyroidism lasting under 2 months. Criteria for exclusion of patients were uncontrolled infection, other autoimmune disease, pregnancy or lactation. This clonotype was counted at least ten times. What it recognizes is unknown.

The sequence was obtained from a man younger than 30 with Graves' hyperthyroidism. V and J are TRBV2 and TRBJ1-1, with a possible D match to TRBD1 (5 bases). Sequencing input: blood. In DNA, the CDR3 is TGTGCCAGCAGTGACTTGCGGAGAGGGGCGAATGCAAACACTGAAGCTTTCTTT. Encoded protein: CASSDLRRGANANTEAFF.